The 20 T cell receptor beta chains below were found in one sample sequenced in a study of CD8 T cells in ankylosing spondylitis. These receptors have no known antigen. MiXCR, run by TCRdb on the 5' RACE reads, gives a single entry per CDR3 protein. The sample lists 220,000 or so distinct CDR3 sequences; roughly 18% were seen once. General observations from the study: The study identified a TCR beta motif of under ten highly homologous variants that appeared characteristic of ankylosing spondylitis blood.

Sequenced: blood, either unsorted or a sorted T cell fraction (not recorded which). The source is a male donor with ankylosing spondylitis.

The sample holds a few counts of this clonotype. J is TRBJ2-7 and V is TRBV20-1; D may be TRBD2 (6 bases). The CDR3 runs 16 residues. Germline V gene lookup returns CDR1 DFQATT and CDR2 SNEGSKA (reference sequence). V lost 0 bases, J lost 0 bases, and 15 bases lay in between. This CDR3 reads CSARDRRDSFSYEQYF. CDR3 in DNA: TGCAGTGCTAGAGATCGTAGGGACTCCTTCTCCTACGAGCAGTACTTC.

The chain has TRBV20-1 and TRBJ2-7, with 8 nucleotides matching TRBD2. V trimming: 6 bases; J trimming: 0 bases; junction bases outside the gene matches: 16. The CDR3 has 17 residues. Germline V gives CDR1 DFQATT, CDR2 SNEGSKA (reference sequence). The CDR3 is CSAPLVGSGTDSYEQYF. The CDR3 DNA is TGCAGTGCACCACTCGTTGGTAGCGGGACTGACTCCTACGAGCAGTACTTC.

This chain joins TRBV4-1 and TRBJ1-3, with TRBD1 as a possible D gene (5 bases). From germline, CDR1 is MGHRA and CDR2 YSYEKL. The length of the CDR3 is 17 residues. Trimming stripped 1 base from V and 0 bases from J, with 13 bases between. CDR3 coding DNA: TGCGCCAGCAGCCAAGCTCCAGGGACCTACTCTGGAAACACCATATATTTT. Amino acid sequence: CASSQAPGTYSGNTIYF.

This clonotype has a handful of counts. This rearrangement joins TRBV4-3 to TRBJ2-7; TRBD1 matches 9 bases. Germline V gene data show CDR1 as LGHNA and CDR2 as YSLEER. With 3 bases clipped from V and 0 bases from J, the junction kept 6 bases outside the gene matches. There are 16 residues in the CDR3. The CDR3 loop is CASSQETGGGSYEQYF. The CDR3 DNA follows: TGCGCCAGCAGCCAGGAGACAGGGGGTGGCTCCTACGAGCAGTACTTC.

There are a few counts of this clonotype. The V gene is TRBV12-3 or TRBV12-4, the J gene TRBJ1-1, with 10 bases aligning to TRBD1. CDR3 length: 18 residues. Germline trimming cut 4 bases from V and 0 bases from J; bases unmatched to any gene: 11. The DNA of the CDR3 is TGTGCCAGCAGTTCCCCGGGACAGGGGCTATTTATGAACACTGAAGCTTTCTTT. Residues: CASSSPGQGLFMNTEAFF.

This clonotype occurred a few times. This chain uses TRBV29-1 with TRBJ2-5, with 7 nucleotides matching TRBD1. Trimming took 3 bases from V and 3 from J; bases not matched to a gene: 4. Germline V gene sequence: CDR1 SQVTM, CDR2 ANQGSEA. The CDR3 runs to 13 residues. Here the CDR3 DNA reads TGCAGCGTTGAGTGGGACAGTAAAGAGACCCAGTACTTC. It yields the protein CSVEWDSKETQYF.

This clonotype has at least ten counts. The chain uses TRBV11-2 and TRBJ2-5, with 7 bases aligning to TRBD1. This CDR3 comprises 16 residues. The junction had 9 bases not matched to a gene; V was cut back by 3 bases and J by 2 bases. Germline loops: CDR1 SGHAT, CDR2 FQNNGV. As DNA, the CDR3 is TGTGCCAGCAGCTTTGGCCGGACAGGATTACAAGAGACCCAGTACTTC. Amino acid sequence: CASSFGRTGLQETQYF.

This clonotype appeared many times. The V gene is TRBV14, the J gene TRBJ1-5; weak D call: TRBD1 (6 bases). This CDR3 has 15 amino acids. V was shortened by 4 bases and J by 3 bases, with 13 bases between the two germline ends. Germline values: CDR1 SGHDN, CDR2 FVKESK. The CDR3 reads CASSPSGVSNQPQHF. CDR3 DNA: TGTGCCAGCAGCCCCTCAGGGGTTTCCAATCAGCCCCAGCATTTT.

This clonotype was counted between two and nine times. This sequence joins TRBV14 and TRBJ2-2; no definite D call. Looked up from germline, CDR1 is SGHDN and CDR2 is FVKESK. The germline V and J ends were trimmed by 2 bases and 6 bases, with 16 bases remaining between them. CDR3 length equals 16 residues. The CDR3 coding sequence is TGTGCCAGCAGCCAACTTCTGGACCCCCTCCCCGGGGAGCTGTTTTTT. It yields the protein CASSQLLDPLPGELFF. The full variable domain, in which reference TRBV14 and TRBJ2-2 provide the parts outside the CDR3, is EAGVTQFPSHSVIEKGQTVTLRCDPISGHDNLYWYRRVMGKEIKFLLHFVKESKQDESGMPNNRFLAERTGGTYSTLKVQPAELEDSGVYFCASSQLLDPLPGELFFGEGSRLTVL.

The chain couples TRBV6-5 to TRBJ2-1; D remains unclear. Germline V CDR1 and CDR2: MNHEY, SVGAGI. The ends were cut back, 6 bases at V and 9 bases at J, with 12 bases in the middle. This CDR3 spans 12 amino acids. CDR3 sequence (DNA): TGTGCCAGCAGCTTCCGGCACGGTGAGCAGTTCTTC. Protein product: CASSFRHGEQFF.

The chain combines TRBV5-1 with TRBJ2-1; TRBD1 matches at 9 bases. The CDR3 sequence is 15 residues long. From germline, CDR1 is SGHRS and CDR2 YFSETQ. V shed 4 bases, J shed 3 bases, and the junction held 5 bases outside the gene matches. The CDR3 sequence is CASSIRQGVYNEQFF. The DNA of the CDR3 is TGCGCCAGCAGCATCAGACAGGGGGTCTACAATGAGCAGTTCTTC.

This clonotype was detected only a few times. As DNA, the CDR3 is TGCGCCAGCAGCTGGGGACTAGGGGATACGCAGTATTTT. Translated: CASSWGLGDTQYF. V and J are TRBV5-1 and TRBJ2-3; 8 bases line up with TRBD2. In germline, CDR1 is SGHRS, CDR2 YFSETQ. The CDR3 covers 13 residues. J gave up 6 bases and V 3 bases, and 3 bases lay outside the gene matches.

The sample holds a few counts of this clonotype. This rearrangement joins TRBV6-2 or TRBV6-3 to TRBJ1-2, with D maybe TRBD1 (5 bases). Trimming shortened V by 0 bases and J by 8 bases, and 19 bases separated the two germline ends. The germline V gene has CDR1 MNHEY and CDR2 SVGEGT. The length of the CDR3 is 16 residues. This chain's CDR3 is CASSYSIREDAFGYTF. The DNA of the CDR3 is TGTGCCAGCAGTTACTCGATCAGGGAAGATGCCTTCGGCTACACCTTC.

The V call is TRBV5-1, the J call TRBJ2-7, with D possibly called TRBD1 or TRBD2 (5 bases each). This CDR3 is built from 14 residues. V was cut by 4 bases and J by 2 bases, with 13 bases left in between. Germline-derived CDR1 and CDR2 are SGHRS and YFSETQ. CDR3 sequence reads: CASSLGTSTYEQYF. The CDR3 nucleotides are TGCGCCAGCAGCCTAGGGACGTCGACCTACGAGCAGTACTTC. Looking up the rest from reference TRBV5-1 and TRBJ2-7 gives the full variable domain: KAGVTQTPRYLIKTRGQQVTLSCSPISGHRSVSWYQQTPGQGLQFLFEYFSETQRNKGNFPGRFSGRQFSNSRSEMNVSTLELGDSALYLCASSLGTSTYEQYFGPGTRLTVT.

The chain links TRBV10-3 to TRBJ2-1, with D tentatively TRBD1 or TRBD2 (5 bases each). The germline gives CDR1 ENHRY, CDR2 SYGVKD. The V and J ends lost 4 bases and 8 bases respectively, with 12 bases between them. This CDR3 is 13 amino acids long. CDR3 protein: CAISGEQDYEQFF. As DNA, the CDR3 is TGTGCCATCAGTGGGGAACAGGACTATGAGCAGTTCTTC.

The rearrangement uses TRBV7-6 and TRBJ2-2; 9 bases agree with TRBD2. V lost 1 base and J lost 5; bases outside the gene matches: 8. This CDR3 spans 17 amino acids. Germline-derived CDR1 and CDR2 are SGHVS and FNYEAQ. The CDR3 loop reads CASSLELGTSWTGELFF. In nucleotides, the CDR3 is TGTGCCAGCAGCTTAGAGTTGGGGACTAGCTGGACCGGGGAGCTGTTTTTT.

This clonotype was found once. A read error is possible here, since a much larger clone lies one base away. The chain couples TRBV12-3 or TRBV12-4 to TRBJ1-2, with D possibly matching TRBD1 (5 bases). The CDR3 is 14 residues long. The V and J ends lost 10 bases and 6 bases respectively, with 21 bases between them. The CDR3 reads CANTPDVRGNGYTF. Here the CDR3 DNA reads TGTGCCAACACCCCCGACGTGAGGGGCAATGGCTACACCTTC.

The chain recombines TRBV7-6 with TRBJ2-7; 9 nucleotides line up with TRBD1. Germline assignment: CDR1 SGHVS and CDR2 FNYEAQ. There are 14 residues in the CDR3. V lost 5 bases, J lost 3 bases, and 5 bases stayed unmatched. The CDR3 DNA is TGTGCCAGCAGCGGGCGGGACAGGGTCTACGAGCAGTACTTC. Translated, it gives CASSGRDRVYEQYF.

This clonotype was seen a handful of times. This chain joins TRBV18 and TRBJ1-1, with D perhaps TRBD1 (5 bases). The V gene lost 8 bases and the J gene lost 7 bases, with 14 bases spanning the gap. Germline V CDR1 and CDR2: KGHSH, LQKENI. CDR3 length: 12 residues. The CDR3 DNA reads TGTGCCAGCAGCCCCGGGACGGGTGAAGCTTTCTTT. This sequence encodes CASSPGTGEAFF.

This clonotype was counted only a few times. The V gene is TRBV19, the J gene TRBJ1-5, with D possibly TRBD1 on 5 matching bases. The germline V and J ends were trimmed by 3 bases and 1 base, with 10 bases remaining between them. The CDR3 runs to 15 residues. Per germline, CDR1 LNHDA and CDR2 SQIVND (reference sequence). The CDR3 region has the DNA TGTGCCAGTAGTATCCTTGGGGGGAGCAATCAGCCCCAGCATTTT. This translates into CASSILGGSNQPQHF. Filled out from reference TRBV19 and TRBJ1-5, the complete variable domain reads DGGITQSPKYLFRKEGQNVTLSCEQNLNHDAMYWYRQDPGQGLRLIYYSQIVNDFQKGDIAEGYSVSREKKESFPLTVTSAQKNPTAFYLCASSILGGSNQPQHFGDGTRLSIL.